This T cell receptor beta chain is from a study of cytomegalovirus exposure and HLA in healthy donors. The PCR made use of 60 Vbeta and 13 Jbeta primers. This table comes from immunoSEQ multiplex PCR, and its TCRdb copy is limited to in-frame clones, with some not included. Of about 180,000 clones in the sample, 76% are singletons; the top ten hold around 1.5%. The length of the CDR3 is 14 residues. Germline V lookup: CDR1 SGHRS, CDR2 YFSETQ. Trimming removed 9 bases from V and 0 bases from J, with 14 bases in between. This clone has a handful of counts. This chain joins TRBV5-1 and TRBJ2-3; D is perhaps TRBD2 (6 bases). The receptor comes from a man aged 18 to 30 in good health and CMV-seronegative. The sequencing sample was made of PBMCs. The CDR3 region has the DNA TGCGCCACCTGTCGGGGGTATAGCACAGATACGCAGTATTTT. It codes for CATCRGYSTDTQYF.